These 21 T cell receptor beta chains were all obtained from the same sample, sequenced in a study of T cell responses to AZD1222 COVID-19 vaccine. Method: immunoSEQ multiplex PCR; TCRdb's copy keeps in-frame clones and lacks some. The table lists over 100,000 clones, about 86% of them singletons. Sequences were derived from peripheral blood, sampled on day 0 of AZD1222 vaccination. The receptors were gathered from an adult in good health.

CDR3 sequence: CASTQSTEAFF. The CDR3 coding sequence is TGTGCCAGCACACAATCCACTGAAGCTTTCTTT. The rearrangement joins TRBV7-9 to TRBJ1-1; D unclear. CDR1 and CDR2 (germline): SEHNR, FQNEAQ (reference sequence). The CDR3 extends over 11 amino acids. Trimming took off 7 bases at V and 4 bases at J, with 7 bases between the two ends.

The CDR3 region is CASSLLPSTDTQYF. Written as DNA, the CDR3 is TGTGCCAGCAGCTTGTTGCCTAGCACAGATACGCAGTATTTT. The chain links TRBV7-3 to TRBJ2-3; D is ambiguous. The CDR3 totals 14 residues. The germline V gene encodes CDR1 SGHTA and CDR2 FQGTGA. Trimming took off 3 bases at V and 0 bases at J, with 7 bases between the two ends. Full variable domain (remainder filled in from reference TRBV7-3 and TRBJ2-3): GAGVSQTPSNKVTEKGKYVELRCDPISGHTALYWYRQSLGQGPEFLIYFQGTGAADDSGLPNDRFFAVRPEGSVSTLKIQRTERGDSAVYLCASSLLPSTDTQYFGPGTRLTVL.

The V gene is TRBV5-4, the J gene TRBJ1-6, with TRBD1 as a possible D gene (5 bases). The length of the CDR3 is 15 residues. Germline-derived CDR1 and CDR2 are SGHNT and YYREEE (reference sequence). The V end lost 3 bases, the J end lost 6 bases, and 13 bases lay between the germline ends. This CDR3 reads CASSSTGTSNSPLHF. DNA of the CDR3: TGTGCCAGCAGCTCTACCGGGACCTCTAATTCACCCCTCCACTTT.

This sequence joins TRBV3-1 (or the pseudogene TRBV3-2) and TRBJ2-3, with 7 bases matching TRBD2. The CDR3 totals 14 residues. Germline V lookup: CDR1 LGHDT, CDR2 YNNKEL (reference sequence). V lost 4 bases and J lost 4; bases outside the gene matches: 5. Written as DNA, the CDR3 is TGTGCCAGCAGCCCAAGCGGGGCGGCAGATACGCAGTATTTT. It specifies CASSPSGAADTQYF.

This clone occurred a few times. The chain carries TRBV5-4 and TRBJ2-7; TRBD1 agrees at 7 bases. Germline V CDR1 and CDR2: SGHNT, YYREEE (reference sequence). The length of the CDR3 is 15 residues. J was trimmed by 6 bases and V by 4 bases; bases with no gene match: 13. DNA of the CDR3: TGTGCCAGCAGCGACGGGGAGAGGGGGCGGCTCGAGCAGTACTTC. Translated, it gives CASSDGERGRLEQYF.

This chain uses TRBV7-2 with TRBJ2-3; D ambiguous. V lost 4 bases to trimming and J lost 7 bases, with 12 bases between them. Germline lookup yields CDR1 SGHTA and CDR2 FQGNSA. This CDR3 contains 13 residues. In nucleotides, the CDR3 is TGTGCCAGCAGCTCCCCAGGCGGTAATACGCAGTATTTT. Its translation is CASSSPGGNTQYF. Full variable domain (remainder filled in from reference TRBV7-2 and TRBJ2-3): GAGVSQSPSNKVTEKGKDVELRCDPISGHTALYWYRQSLGQGLEFLIYFQGNSAPDKSGLPSDRFSAERTGGSVSTLTIQRTQQEDSAVYLCASSSPGGNTQYFGPGTRLTVL.

This chain links TRBV15 with TRBJ1-4; D uncertain. Germline V gene sequence: CDR1 LNHNV, CDR2 YYDKDF (reference sequence). The CDR3 length is 16 residues. Trimming removed 3 bases at V and 3 bases at J, with 14 bases between. CDR3 sequence (DNA): TGTGCCACCAGCAGGCTTATACAACCGGCTAATGAAAAACTGTTTTTT. This codes for CATSRLIQPANEKLFF.

The chain has TRBV28 and TRBJ1-2; 8 nucleotides agree with TRBD1. CDR3 length equals 16 residues. Germline V gene lookup returns CDR1 MDHEN and CDR2 SYDVKM. V was pared by 5 bases and J by 3 bases, with 11 bases of the junction left unmatched. CDR3 region: CASSPLGARGHYGYTF. In DNA form, the CDR3 reads TGTGCCAGCAGTCCGTTAGGGGCCAGGGGGCACTATGGCTACACCTTC.

The rearrangement links TRBV28 to TRBJ2-3, with D maybe TRBD1 (6 bases). The CDR3 runs 17 residues. V gave up 1 base and J gave up 0 bases, with 14 bases separating them. CDR1 and CDR2 from the germline V gene are MDHEN and SYDVKM. CDR3 sequence reads: CASSLLGIQGSTDTQYF. CDR3 DNA: TGTGCCAGCAGTTTATTGGGAATCCAGGGGAGCACAGATACGCAGTATTTT.

The V and J genes are TRBV9 and TRBJ1-6, with D unresolved. CDR1 is SGDLS, CDR2 YYNGEE, per germline. The length of the CDR3 is 12 residues. Trimming took 3 bases from V and 5 from J, leaving 3 bases between them. This CDR3 is CASSADNSPLHF. The CDR3 nucleotides are TGTGCCAGCAGCGCCGATAATTCACCCCTCCACTTT.

This chain links TRBV10-3 with TRBJ2-2; TRBD2 agrees at 8 bases. In germline, CDR1 is ENHRY, CDR2 SYGVKD. The V gene end was trimmed by 8 bases and the J gene end by 7 bases; junction bases not matched to a gene: 12. This CDR3 has 15 amino acids. The CDR3 DNA sequence: TGTGCCATCGGCCCAGGACTAGCATCTGGCGGGGAGCTGTTTTTT. Amino acids: CAIGPGLASGGELFF.

V is TRBV19 and J is TRBJ2-7; 8 positions agree with TRBD1. With V trimmed by 5 bases and J by 4 bases, 7 bases remained unmatched. The CDR3 extends over 14 amino acids. CDR1 LNHDA and CDR2 SQIVND come from the germline V gene (reference sequence). Written as DNA, the CDR3 is TGTGCCAGTAGTCCCCAGGGGGCGGTTTACGAGCAGTACTTC. It codes for CASSPQGAVYEQYF.

The chain couples TRBV5-6 to TRBJ2-3; D may be TRBD1 or TRBD2 (6 bases each). Trimming left V 4 bases short and J 1 base short, with 10 bases between. Germline CDR1 SGHDT, CDR2 YYEEEE. This CDR3 is built from 14 residues. CDR3 in DNA: TGTGCCAGCAGCCTTAGGGGGGGCACAGATACGCAGTATTTT. It yields the protein CASSLRGGTDTQYF.

The rearrangement joins TRBV28 to TRBJ2-2; D not resolved. Germline loops: CDR1 MDHEN, CDR2 SYDVKM. Deletions cut 7 bases from V and 6 bases from J, with 21 bases between. This CDR3 comprises 16 residues. The CDR3 protein is CASTATGPESAGELFF. CDR3 sequence (DNA): TGTGCCAGCACCGCCACCGGGCCCGAGTCCGCCGGGGAGCTGTTTTTT. Variable domain in full (rest from reference TRBV28 and TRBJ2-2): DVKVTQSSRYLVKRTGEKVFLECVQDMDHENMFWYRQDPGLGLRLIYFSYDVKMKEKGDIPEGYSVSREKKERFSLILESASTNQTSMYLCASTATGPESAGELFFGEGSRLTVL.

The CDR3 spells CASRVRGPRNTEAFF. The CDR3 region has the DNA TGTGCCAGCAGGGTGCGGGGGCCCCGGAACACTGAAGCTTTCTTT. J is TRBJ1-1 and V is TRBV5-6; perhaps TRBD1 as D (6 bases). From germline, CDR1 is SGHDT and CDR2 YYEEEE. The CDR3 runs 15 residues. V lost 5 bases and J lost 1, with 15 bases in between.

The chain carries TRBV30 and TRBJ1-5; no reliable D call. V was trimmed by 0 bases and J by 3 bases, leaving 12 bases between them. Germline-derived CDR1 and CDR2 are GTSNPN and SVGIG (reference sequence). The CDR3 consists of 15 residues. CDR3: CAWSVAGIDNQPQHF. The CDR3 nucleotides read TGTGCCTGGAGTGTAGCTGGAATCGACAATCAGCCCCAGCATTTT.

This chain connects TRBV6-5 to TRBJ2-5, with 9 bases aligning to TRBD1. V lost 2 bases to trimming and J lost 13 bases; unmatched junction nucleotides: 5. The CDR3 totals 12 residues. In germline, CDR1 is MNHEY, CDR2 SVGAGI. CDR3 nucleotides: TGTGCCAGCAGTTACGGACAGGGGAGGACGTACTTC. It is translated as CASSYGQGRTYF.

The V call is TRBV18, the J call TRBJ2-7; 8 bases map to TRBD1. The CDR3 runs to 15 residues. Trimming cost V 4 bases and J 1 base; bases outside gene matches: 6. CDR1 and CDR2 from the germline V gene are KGHSH and LQKENI. CDR3 in DNA: TGTGCCAGCTCACAGGACAGGGATGGGTCCTACGAGCAGTACTTC. Residues: CASSQDRDGSYEQYF.

The gene calls are TRBV19 and TRBJ1-1, with 10 bases that match TRBD1. From germline, CDR1 is LNHDA and CDR2 SQIVND (reference sequence). The V gene end was trimmed by 3 bases and the J gene end by 5 bases; junction bases not matched to a gene: 6. This CDR3 comprises 15 residues. DNA for the CDR3: TGTGCCAGTAGTATGCGGGACAGGGGATATACTGAAGCTTTCTTT. Its protein is CASSMRDRGYTEAFF.

This sequence joins TRBV7-2 and TRBJ1-1; no reliable D call. Trimming removed 0 bases at V and 3 bases at J, with 11 bases between. The CDR3 extends over 15 amino acids. Germline CDR1 is SGHTA and CDR2 is FQGNSA. The CDR3 sequence is CASSLALLPHTEAFF. CDR3 DNA sequence: TGTGCCAGCAGCTTAGCGCTCTTACCCCACACTGAAGCTTTCTTT. Drawing the rest from reference TRBV7-2 and TRBJ1-1, the complete variable domain is GAGVSQSPSNKVTEKGKDVELRCDPISGHTALYWYRQSLGQGLEFLIYFQGNSAPDKSGLPSDRFSAERTGGSVSTLTIQRTQQEDSAVYLCASSLALLPHTEAFFGQGTRLTVV.

V gene TRBV7-3 combines with J gene TRBJ2-6; the D gene is possibly TRBD1 (5 bases). The germline V gene encodes CDR1 SGHTA and CDR2 FQGTGA. This CDR3 comprises 14 residues. Trimming removed 5 bases from V and 8 bases from J, with 13 bases in between. The CDR3 sequence: CASSKIRDTNVLTF. The CDR3 DNA sequence: TGTGCCAGCAGCAAAATCAGGGATACCAACGTCCTGACTTTC.